The rows below give T cell receptor beta chains drawn from one sample of a study of sequential checkpoint blockade in melanoma. Some clones are missing from TCRdb's copy, which holds only in-frame ones; the method was immunoSEQ multiplex PCR. Of fewer than 30,000 clones listed, 83% are singletons. The sequenced sample was CD8+ T cells sorted from blood (inferred from file names), obtained from a patient given nivolumab and ipilimumab in sequence. The receptors come from a human donor with melanoma. The CDR3 runs from the conserved cysteine through the conserved F or W. A D gene is named only where the DNA matches it firmly. Size is stated for part of the rows, as once, few or many counts, or as a class when the clone is expanded.

abundance	d_gene	v_gene	j_gene	CDR3nt	CDR3aa
NA	NA	TRBV6-5	TRBJ1-1	TGTGCCAGCAGTTACGCGTTCTCAGGGTTGAGGACTGAAGCTTTCTTT	CASSYAFSGLRTEAFF
NA	NA	TRBV7-9	TRBJ2-6	TGTGCCAGCAGCTTTGGAGCTGGGGCCAACGTCCTGACTTTC	CASSFGAGANVLTF
NA	NA	TRBV2	TRBJ2-2	TGTGCCAGCAGTGAGACTAGGTACACCGGGGAGCTGTTTTTT	CASSETRYTGELFF
NA	NA	TRBV7-2	TRBJ1-1	TGTGCCAGCAGCTTAATAAACACTGAAGCTTTCTTT	CASSLINTEAFF
NA	NA	TRBV7-2	TRBJ2-3	TGTGCCAGCAGCCCTAGAGGGGGGGGGTCCACAGATACGCAGTATTTT	CASSPRGGGSTDTQYF
NA	NA	TRBV5-4	TRBJ2-5	TGTGCCAGCAGCTTAGGAGTCAGTCCAGAGACCCAGTACTTC	CASSLGVSPETQYF
once	TRBD1	TRBV5-4	TRBJ1-1	TGTGCCAGCAGCCCTGACAGGGGATCGAACACTGAAGCTTTCTTT	CASSPDRGSNTEAFF
NA	TRBD2	TRBV7-8	TRBJ2-1	TGTGCCAGCAGCTTAGCCGGGGGGGATGAGCAGTTCTTC	CASSLAGGDEQFF
NA	TRBD2	TRBV11-2	TRBJ2-2	TGTGCCAGCAGCTTAGAGGGACTAGCGGGGGTGTTTTTT	CASSLEGLAGVFF
NA	TRBD1	TRBV13	TRBJ2-5	TGTGCCAGCAGCGCCGACAGGGGGCCGGGGGAGACCCAGTACTTC	CASSADRGPGETQYF
NA	NA	TRBV9	TRBJ1-3	TGTGCCAGCAGCCCCCAGGATAGATTCTCTGGAAACACCATATATTTT	CASSPQDRFSGNTIYF
NA	NA	TRBV11-2	TRBJ1-2	TGTGCCAGCAGCTTAGGCGGACGGGAGTACTATGGCTACACCTTC	CASSLGGREYYGYTF
NA	TRBD1	TRBV11-2	TRBJ1-2	TGTGCCAGCACCTCCGGACAGGGGGTTTCCCGACTCTATGGCTACACCTTC	CASTSGQGVSRLYGYTF